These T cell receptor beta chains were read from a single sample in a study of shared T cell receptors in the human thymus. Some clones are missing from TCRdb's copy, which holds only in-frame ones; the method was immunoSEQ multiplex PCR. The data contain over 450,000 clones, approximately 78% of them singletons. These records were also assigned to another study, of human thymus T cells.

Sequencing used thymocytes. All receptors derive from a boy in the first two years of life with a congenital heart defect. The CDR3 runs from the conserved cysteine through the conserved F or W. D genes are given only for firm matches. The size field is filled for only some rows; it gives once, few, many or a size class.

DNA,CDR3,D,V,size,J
TGCAGCGTTGGAGGGTGGGGACTCACAGATACGCAGTATTTT,CSVGGWGLTDTQYF,NA,TRBV29-1,once,TRBJ2-3
TGTGCCAGCAGTCCGCCCAGCGGGAGGATGGGAGATACGCAGTATTTT,CASSPPSGRMGDTQYF,TRBD2,TRBV27,few,TRBJ2-3
TGTGCCAGCAGCCCGCCTAGCGGGAGCGGTGATGAGCAGTTCTTC,CASSPPSGSGDEQFF,TRBD2,TRBV16,few,TRBJ2-1
TGCGCCAGCAGCTTTAGGCACAGGGGGCCCTACGAGCAGTACTTC,CASSFRHRGPYEQYF,TRBD1,TRBV5-1,NA,TRBJ2-7
TGCGCCAGCAATGGTTGGACTAGCGGGAAATACAATGAGCAGTTCTTC,CASNGWTSGKYNEQFF,TRBD2,TRBV5-1,NA,TRBJ2-1
TGTGCCAGCAGTGAAGCCTTAGCGGGAGTGGACTACGAGCAGTACTTC,CASSEALAGVDYEQYF,TRBD2,TRBV2,NA,TRBJ2-7
TGTGCCAGCTCGACCCAACCCGGACTAGCGGGGATCCAGAGGGCTGGGGCCAACGTCCTGACTTTC,CASSTQPGLAGIQRAGANVLTF,TRBD2,TRBV19,NA,TRBJ2-6
TGTGCCAGCAGTGAAATAGGGAGCGGCTACGAGCAGTACTTC,CASSEIGSGYEQYF,NA,TRBV25-1,NA,TRBJ2-7
TGTGCCAGCAGTTTATACCCAATTCCGGGACAGGGAAGGAGCAATCAGCCCCAGCATTTT,CASSLYPIPGQGRSNQPQHF,TRBD1,TRBV28,NA,TRBJ1-5
TGTGCCAGCAGTGAAGGGCTAGCGGGAGACTACGAGCAGTACTTC,CASSEGLAGDYEQYF,TRBD2,TRBV2,NA,TRBJ2-7
TGTGCCAGCAGTTTAGGCGGGACCTACGAGCAGTACTTC,CASSLGGTYEQYF,NA,TRBV28,NA,TRBJ2-7
TGTGCCAGCAGCCGGAGCGGGAGGGCAGGGGAGCAGTACTTC,CASSRSGRAGEQYF,TRBD2,TRBV5-8,NA,TRBJ2-7